This T cell receptor beta chain was found in a study of sequential checkpoint blockade in melanoma. At the level of the study: After both sequences, patients received maintenance nivolumab.

With 0 bases clipped from V and 1 base from J, the junction kept 6 bases outside the gene matches. Per the germline V gene, CDR1 is SGHAT and CDR2 is FQNNGV. The CDR3 covers 17 residues. Assay used: immunoSEQ multiplex PCR; TCRdb lists only in-frame clones, some missing. The sample yields around 10,000 clones, around four fifths seen once. As to treatment: randomized to nivolumab then ipilimumab (arm A) or the reverse (arm B). This clonotype was sampled from a human donor with melanoma. This material consisted of CD8+ T cells sorted from blood (inferred from file names), taken from a patient given nivolumab and ipilimumab in sequence. The chain uses TRBV11-2 and TRBJ2-7; 10 bases are shared with TRBD1. The CDR3, as DNA: TGTGCCAGCAGCTTAGACGCCCGGGACAGGGGTTCCTACGAGCAGTACTTC. Protein: CASSLDARDRGSYEQYF.